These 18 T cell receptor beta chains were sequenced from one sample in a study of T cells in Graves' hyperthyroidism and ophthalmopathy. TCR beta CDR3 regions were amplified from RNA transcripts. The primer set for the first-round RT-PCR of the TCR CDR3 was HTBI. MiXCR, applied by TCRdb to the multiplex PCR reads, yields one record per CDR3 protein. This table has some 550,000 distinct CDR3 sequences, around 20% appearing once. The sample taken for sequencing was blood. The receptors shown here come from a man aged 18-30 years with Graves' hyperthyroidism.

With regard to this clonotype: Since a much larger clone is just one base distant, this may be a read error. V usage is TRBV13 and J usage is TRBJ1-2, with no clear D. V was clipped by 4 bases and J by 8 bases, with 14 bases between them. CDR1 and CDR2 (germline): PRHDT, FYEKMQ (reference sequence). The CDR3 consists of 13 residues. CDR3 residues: CASSSRYEEGYTF. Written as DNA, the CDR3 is TGTGCCAGCAGCTCTCGGTACGAGGAGGGCTACACCTTC.

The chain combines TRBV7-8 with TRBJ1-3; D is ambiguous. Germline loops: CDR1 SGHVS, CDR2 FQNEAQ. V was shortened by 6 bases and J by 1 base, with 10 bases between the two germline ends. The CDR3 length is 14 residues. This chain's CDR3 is CASSSKVSGNTIYF. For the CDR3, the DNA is TGTGCCAGCAGTTCCAAAGTTTCTGGAAACACCATATATTTT.

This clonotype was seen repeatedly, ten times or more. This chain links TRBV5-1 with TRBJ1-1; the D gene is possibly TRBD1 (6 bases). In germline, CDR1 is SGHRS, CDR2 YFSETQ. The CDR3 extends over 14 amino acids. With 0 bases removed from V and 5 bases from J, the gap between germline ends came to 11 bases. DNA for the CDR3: TGCGCCAGCAGCTTGGAAGGGGGGCTTACTGAAGCTTTCTTT. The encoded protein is CASSLEGGLTEAFF.

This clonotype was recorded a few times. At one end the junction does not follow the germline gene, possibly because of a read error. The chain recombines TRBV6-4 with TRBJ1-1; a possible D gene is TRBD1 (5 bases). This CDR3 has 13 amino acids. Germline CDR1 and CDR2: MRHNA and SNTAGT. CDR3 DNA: TGTGCCAGCAGTGCTCAGGGAAACACTGAAGCTTGCTTT. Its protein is CASSAQGNTEACF.

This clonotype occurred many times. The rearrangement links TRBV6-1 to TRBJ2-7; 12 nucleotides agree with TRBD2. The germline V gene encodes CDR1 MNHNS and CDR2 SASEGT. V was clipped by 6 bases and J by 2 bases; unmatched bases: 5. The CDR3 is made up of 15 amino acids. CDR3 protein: CASRRLAGATYEQYF. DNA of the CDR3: TGTGCCAGCAGAAGACTAGCGGGGGCCACCTACGAGCAGTACTTC.

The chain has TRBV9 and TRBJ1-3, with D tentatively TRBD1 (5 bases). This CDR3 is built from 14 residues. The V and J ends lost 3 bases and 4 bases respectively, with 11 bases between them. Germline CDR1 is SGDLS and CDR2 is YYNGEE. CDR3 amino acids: CASSGGGHGNTIYF. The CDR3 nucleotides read TGTGCCAGCAGCGGGGGGGGTCACGGAAACACCATATATTTT.

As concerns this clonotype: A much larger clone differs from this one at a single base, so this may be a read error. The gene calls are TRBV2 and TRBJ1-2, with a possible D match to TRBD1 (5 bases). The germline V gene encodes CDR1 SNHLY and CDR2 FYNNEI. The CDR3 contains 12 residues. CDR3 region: CASSRRDHGYAF. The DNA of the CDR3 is TGTGCCAGCAGTCGCCGGGACCATGGCTACGCCTTC.

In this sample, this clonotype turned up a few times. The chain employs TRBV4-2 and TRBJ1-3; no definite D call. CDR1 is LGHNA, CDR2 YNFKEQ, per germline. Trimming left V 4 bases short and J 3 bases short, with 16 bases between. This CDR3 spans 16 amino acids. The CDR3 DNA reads TGTGCCAGCAGCCGAAGTGAACAGAGAAGTGGAAACACCATATATTTT. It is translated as CASSRSEQRSGNTIYF.

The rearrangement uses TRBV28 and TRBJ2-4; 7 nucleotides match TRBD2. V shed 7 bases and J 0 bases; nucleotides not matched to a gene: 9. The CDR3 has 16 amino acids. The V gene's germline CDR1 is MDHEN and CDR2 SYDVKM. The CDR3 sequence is CASTPWGGLAKNIQYF. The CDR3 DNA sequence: TGTGCCAGCACCCCTTGGGGGGGTTTAGCCAAAAACATTCAGTACTTC. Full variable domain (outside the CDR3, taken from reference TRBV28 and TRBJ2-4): DVKVTQSSRYLVKRTGEKVFLECVQDMDHENMFWYRQDPGLGLRLIYFSYDVKMKEKGDIPEGYSVSREKKERFSLILESASTNQTSMYLCASTPWGGLAKNIQYFGAGTRLSVL.

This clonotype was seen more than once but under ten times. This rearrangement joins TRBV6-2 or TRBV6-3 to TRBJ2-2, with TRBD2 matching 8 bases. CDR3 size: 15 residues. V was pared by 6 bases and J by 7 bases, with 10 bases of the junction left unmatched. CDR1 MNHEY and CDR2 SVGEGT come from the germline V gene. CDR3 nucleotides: TGTGCCAGCAGAGGTCACGGGGGGGGTAGCGGGGAGCTGTTTTTT. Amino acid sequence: CASRGHGGGSGELFF.

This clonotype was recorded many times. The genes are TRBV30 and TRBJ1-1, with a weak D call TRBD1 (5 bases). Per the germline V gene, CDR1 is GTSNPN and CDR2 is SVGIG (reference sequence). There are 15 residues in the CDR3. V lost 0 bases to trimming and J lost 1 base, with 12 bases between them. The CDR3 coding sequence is TGTGCCTGGAGTGTACAGGCCAGGTCGAACACTGAAGCTTTCTTT. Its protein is CAWSVQARSNTEAFF.

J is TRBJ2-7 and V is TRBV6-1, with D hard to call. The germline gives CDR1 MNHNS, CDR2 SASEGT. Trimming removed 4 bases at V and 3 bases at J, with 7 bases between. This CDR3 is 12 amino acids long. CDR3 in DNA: TGTGCCAGCAGTGTAGGATTCTACGAGCAGTACTTC. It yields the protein CASSVGFYEQYF.

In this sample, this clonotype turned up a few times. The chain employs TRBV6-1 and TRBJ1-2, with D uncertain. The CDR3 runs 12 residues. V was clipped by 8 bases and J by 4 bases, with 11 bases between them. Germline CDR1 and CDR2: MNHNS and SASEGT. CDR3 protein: CASQADFYGYTF. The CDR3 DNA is TGTGCCAGCCAGGCAGACTTCTATGGCTACACCTTC.

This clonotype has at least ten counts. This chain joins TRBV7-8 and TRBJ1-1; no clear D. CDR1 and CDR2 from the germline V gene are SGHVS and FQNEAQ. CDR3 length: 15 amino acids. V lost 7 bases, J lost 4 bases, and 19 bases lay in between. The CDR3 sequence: CASNANRAPSTEAFF. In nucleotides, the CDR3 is TGTGCCAGCAACGCGAACCGGGCCCCGAGCACTGAAGCTTTCTTT.

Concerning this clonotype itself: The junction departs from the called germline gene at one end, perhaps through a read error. CDR3 DNA: TGTGCCAGCAGTGAACTAGGATCCAATGGCTTCACCTTC. Encoded protein: CASSELGSNGFTF. The chain carries TRBV6-1 and TRBJ1-2; D uncertain. This CDR3 comprises 13 residues. Germline CDR1 and CDR2: MNHNS and SASEGT.

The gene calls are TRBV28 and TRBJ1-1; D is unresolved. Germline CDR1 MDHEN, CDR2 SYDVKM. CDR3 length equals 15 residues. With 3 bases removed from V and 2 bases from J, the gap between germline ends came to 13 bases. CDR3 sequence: CASSFPRGTNTEAFF. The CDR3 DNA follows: TGTGCCAGCAGTTTTCCTCGCGGAACTAACACTGAAGCTTTCTTT.

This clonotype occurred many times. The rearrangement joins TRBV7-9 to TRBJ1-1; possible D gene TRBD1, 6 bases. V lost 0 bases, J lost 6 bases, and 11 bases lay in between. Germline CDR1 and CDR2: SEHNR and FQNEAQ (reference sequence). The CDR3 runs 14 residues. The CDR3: CASSLALRGAEAFF. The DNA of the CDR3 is TGTGCCAGCAGCTTAGCGCTAAGGGGGGCTGAAGCTTTCTTT.

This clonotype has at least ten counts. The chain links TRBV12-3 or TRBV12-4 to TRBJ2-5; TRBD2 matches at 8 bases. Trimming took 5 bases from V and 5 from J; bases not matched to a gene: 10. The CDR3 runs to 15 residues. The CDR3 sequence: CASSPHRGGRETQYF. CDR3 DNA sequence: TGTGCCAGCAGTCCGCACCGGGGGGGCCGGGAGACCCAGTACTTC.